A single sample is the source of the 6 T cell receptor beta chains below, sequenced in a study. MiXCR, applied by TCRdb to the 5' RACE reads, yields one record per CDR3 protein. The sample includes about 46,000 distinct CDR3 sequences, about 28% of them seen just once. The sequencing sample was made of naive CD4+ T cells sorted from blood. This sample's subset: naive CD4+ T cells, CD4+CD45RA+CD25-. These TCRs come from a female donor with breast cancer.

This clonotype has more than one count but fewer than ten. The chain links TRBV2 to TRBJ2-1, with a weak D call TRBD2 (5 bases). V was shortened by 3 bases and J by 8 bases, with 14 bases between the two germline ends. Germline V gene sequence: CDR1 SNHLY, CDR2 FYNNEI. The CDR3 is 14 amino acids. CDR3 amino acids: CASSDRTGRDEQFF. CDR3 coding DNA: TGTGCCAGCAGTGATCGGACTGGGCGTGATGAGCAGTTCTTC.

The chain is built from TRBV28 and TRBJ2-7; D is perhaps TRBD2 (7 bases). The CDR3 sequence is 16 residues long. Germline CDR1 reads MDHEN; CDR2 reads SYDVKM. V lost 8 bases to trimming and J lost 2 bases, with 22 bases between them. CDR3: CASGSPPGRGTYEQYF. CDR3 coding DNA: TGTGCCAGCGGTTCCCCTCCGGGGAGGGGGACCTACGAGCAGTACTTC.

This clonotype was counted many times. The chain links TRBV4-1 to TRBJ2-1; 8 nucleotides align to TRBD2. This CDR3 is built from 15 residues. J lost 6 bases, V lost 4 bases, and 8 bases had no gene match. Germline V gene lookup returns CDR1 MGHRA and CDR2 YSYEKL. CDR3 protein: CASSLYSGTSNEQFF. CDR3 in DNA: TGCGCCAGCAGCCTCTACTCCGGGACTAGCAATGAGCAGTTCTTC.

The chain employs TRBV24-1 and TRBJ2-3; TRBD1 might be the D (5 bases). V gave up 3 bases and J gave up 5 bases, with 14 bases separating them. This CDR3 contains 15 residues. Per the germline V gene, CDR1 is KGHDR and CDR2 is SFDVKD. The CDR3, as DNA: TGTGCCACCAGTGATCCAGGGCAAATCCAAGATACGCAGTATTTT. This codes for CATSDPGQIQDTQYF.

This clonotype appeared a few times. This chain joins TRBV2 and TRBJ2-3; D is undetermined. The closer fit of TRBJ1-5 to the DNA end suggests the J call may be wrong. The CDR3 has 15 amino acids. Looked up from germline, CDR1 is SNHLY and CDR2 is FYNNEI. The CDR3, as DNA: TGTGCCAGTGCCACGACTAGCGGTAGCACAGATACGCAGCATTTT. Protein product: CASATTSGSTDTQHF.

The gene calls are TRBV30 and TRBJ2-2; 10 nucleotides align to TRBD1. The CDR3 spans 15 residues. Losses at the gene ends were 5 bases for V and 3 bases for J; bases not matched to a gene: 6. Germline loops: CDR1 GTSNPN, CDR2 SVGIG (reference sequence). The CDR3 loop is CAWGTGQGDTGELFF. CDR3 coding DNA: TGTGCCTGGGGGACCGGACAGGGGGACACCGGGGAGCTGTTTTTT.